Described below is a single T cell receptor beta chain sequence and its context. This record comes from a study of blood T cell repertoires in COVID-19. Germline V lookup: CDR1 SEHNR, CDR2 FQNEAQ (reference sequence). The V gene end was trimmed by 0 bases and the J gene end by 2 bases; junction bases not matched to a gene: 6. The CDR3 totals 17 residues. The assay was immunoSEQ multiplex PCR, and TCRdb's table has in-frame clones only and misses some. The sample consists of roughly 150,000 clones, around 86% of them appearing once. This rearrangement joins TRBV7-9 to TRBJ1-5, with 8 bases lining up with TRBD1. The source material was peripheral blood. The source of this sequence is a woman older than 75 with COVID-19, enrolled during active disease. The CDR3 DNA reads as TGTGCCAGCAGCTTAGCCGGGACAGGTCGAGGCAATCAGCCCCAGCATTTT. Amino acid sequence: CASSLAGTGRGNQPQHF.